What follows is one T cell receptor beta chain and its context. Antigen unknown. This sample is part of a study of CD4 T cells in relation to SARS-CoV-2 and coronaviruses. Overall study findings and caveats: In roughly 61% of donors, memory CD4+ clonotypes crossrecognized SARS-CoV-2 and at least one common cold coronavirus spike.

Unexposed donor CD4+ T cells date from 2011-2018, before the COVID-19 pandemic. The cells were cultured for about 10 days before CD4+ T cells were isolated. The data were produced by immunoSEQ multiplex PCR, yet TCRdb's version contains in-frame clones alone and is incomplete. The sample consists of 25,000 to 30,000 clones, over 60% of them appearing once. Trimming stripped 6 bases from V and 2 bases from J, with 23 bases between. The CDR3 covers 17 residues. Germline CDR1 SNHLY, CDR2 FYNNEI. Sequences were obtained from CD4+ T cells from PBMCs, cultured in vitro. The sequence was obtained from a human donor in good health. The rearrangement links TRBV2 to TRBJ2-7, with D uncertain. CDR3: CASSPSRVGAKTYEQYF. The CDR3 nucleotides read TGTGCCAGCAGCCCCAGCCGAGTTGGCGCCAAGACCTACGAGCAGTACTTC.